This passage covers 14 T cell receptor beta chains from one sample sequenced in a study of early T cells in non-severe SARS-CoV-2 infection. TCRdb analysed the 5' RACE reads with MiXCR anew, one entry per CDR3 protein. The data hold about 110,000 distinct CDR3 sequences, with about an eighth observed a single time. Sequencing used whole blood. These receptors were obtained from an adult who was a healthcare worker with PCR-confirmed SARS-CoV-2 infection or an uninfected control (not recorded which).

For this clonotype: One end of the junction does not line up with germline, which may come from a read error. The rearrangement links TRBV5-1 to TRBJ1-1; a possible D gene is TRBD1 (6 bases). Germline CDR1 is SGHRS and CDR2 is YFSETQ. The CDR3 spans 12 residues. For the CDR3, the DNA is TGCGCCAGCAGCTACCGGGACACTGAAACTTTCTTT. Translating gives CASSYRDTETFF. Full variable domain (rest looked up from reference TRBV5-1 and TRBJ1-1): KAGVTQTPRYLIKTRGQQVTLSCSPISGHRSVSWYQQTPGQGLQFLFEYFSETQRNKGNFPGRFSGRQFSNSRSEMNVSTLELGDSALYLCASSYRDTETFFGQGTRLTVV.

The rearrangement links TRBV12-3 or TRBV12-4 to TRBJ1-4, with unresolved D. The CDR3 consists of 13 residues. Trimming took off 3 bases at V and 8 bases at J, with 10 bases between the two ends. The CDR3 spells CASSLRQTEKLFF. The CDR3 DNA reads TGTGCCAGCAGTTTGAGGCAGACCGAAAAACTGTTTTTT.

This clonotype showed up many times. The chain is built from TRBV7-9 and TRBJ1-2, with D possibly matching TRBD1 (6 bases). This CDR3 has 12 amino acids. Germline lookup yields CDR1 SEHNR and CDR2 FQNEAQ (reference sequence). Trimming took off 5 bases at V and 4 bases at J, with 8 bases between the two ends. This CDR3 is CASSVQGYGYTF. CDR3 DNA sequence: TGTGCCAGCAGCGTACAGGGCTATGGCTACACCTTC.

The chain uses TRBV2 and TRBJ2-1; the match to TRBD1 covers 11 bases. CDR3 length: 13 residues. V was clipped by 6 bases and J by 8 bases; unmatched bases: 3. Germline loops: CDR1 SNHLY, CDR2 FYNNEI. The CDR3: CASSRDRGDEQFF. The DNA of the CDR3 is TGTGCCAGCAGCCGGGACAGGGGGGATGAGCAGTTCTTC.

The sample holds many counts of this clonotype. V and J are TRBV10-3 and TRBJ2-3; 9 nucleotides align to TRBD1. Germline V gives CDR1 ENHRY, CDR2 SYGVKD. Trimming took 6 bases from V and 3 from J; bases not matched to a gene: 16. The CDR3 loop spans 18 amino acids. In DNA form, the CDR3 reads TGTGCCATCAGCGAAGAGGACAGGGGATTCGTGAGTACAGATACGCAGTATTTT. Residues: CAISEEDRGFVSTDTQYF.

V and J are TRBV5-1 and TRBJ1-3; D is uncertain. Trimming stripped 0 bases from V and 0 bases from J, with 10 bases between. The CDR3 runs to 16 residues. The germline CDR1 and CDR2 sequences are SGHRS and YFSETQ. The CDR3 nucleotides are TGCGCCAGCAGCTTGGCCCCGGCCCCCTCTGGAAACACCATATATTTT. As protein: CASSLAPAPSGNTIYF.

The CDR3 DNA follows: TGTGCCAGCTCACCACCGGAACGGACCTGGAACACTGAAGCTTTCTTT. Protein product: CASSPPERTWNTEAFF. The V gene is TRBV18, the J gene TRBJ1-1; D is ambiguous. CDR3 length: 16 amino acids. Germline V CDR1 and CDR2: KGHSH, LQKENI. Trimming cost V 0 bases and J 1 base, with 12 bases left between them.

This clonotype has at least ten counts. The chain joins TRBV20-1 to TRBJ2-3; a weak D match, TRBD2 (6 bases). Germline CDR1 reads DFQATT; CDR2 reads SNEGSKA (reference sequence). The germline V and J ends were trimmed by 3 bases and 0 bases, with 13 bases remaining between them. The CDR3 is 15 amino acids. The CDR3 nucleotides read TGCAGTGCTAGCTCGACTAGGTCTAGCACAGATACGCAGTATTTT. It codes for CSASSTRSSTDTQYF.

In its sample, this clonotype was seen many times. The chain links TRBV6-2 or TRBV6-3 to TRBJ1-1, with D unresolved. V was shortened by 2 bases and J by 0 bases, with 19 bases between the two germline ends. The CDR3 length is 18 residues. The germline V gene encodes CDR1 MNHEY and CDR2 SVGEGT. CDR3 amino acids: CASSYKNSWSRLNTEAFF. CDR3 coding DNA: TGTGCCAGCAGTTACAAGAACTCCTGGTCCAGGTTGAACACTGAAGCTTTCTTT.

V usage is TRBV28 and J usage is TRBJ1-1; unclear D gene. V was clipped by 6 bases and J by 4 bases, with 9 bases between them. Germline V CDR1 and CDR2: MDHEN, SYDVKM. The CDR3 is made up of 12 amino acids. The CDR3 region is CASSRSFTEAFF. The CDR3 bases are TGTGCCAGCAGCCGTTCGTTCACTGAAGCTTTCTTT.

This clonotype was observed many times. This chain uses TRBV19 with TRBJ1-5, with 8 bases matching TRBD1. Germline trimming cut 8 bases from V and 2 bases from J; bases unmatched to any gene: 5. The CDR3 spans 14 residues. Germline V gene lookup returns CDR1 LNHDA and CDR2 SQIVND (reference sequence). CDR3 sequence reads: CASEEQGGNQPQHF. The CDR3 DNA reads TGTGCCAGTGAGGAACAGGGGGGCAATCAGCCCCAGCATTTT. The complete variable domain, with remaining parts taken from reference TRBV19 and TRBJ1-5, reads DGGITQSPKYLFRKEGQNVTLSCEQNLNHDAMYWYRQDPGQGLRLIYYSQIVNDFQKGDIAEGYSVSREKKESFPLTVTSAQKNPTAFYLCASEEQGGNQPQHFGDGTRLSIL.

This chain connects TRBV19 to TRBJ1-6; D uncertain. CDR3 length equals 13 residues. Deletions cut 3 bases from V and 10 bases from J, with 10 bases between. Germline CDR1 is LNHDA and CDR2 is SQIVND (reference sequence). The CDR3 here is CASSIPRVSPLHF. CDR3 nucleotides: TGTGCCAGTAGTATCCCCCGGGTATCACCCCTCCACTTT.

This clonotype was seen repeatedly, ten times or more. The junction departs from the called germline gene at one end, perhaps through a read error. The J gene is TRBJ2-5, the V gene TRBV20-1, with 13 nucleotides matching TRBD2. This CDR3 spans 13 amino acids. CDR1 and CDR2 (germline): DFQATT, SNEGSKA (reference sequence). CDR3 amino acids: CSAVGGLAGWGNF. In DNA, the CDR3 is TGCAGTGCTGTTGGGGGACTAGCGGGATGGGGGAACTTC.

V gene TRBV11-1 combines with J gene TRBJ2-7; 7 bases fit TRBD2. Trimming cost V 7 bases and J 1 base; bases outside gene matches: 4. CDR3 length: 13 amino acids. The germline CDR1 and CDR2 sequences are SGHAT and FQDESV (reference sequence). The chain's CDR3 is CASTGTTSYEQYF. CDR3 DNA: TGTGCCAGCACCGGGACTACGTCCTACGAGCAGTACTTC.